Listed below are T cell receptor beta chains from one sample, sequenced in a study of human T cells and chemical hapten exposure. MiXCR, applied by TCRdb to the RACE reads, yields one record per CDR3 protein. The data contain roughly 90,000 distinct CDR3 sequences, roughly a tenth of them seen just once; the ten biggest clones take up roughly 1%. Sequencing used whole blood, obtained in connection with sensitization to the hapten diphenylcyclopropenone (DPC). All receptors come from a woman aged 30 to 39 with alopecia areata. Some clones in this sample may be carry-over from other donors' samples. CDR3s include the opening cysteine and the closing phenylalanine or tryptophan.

CDR3aa: CASSYLVSTGENGELFF
v_gene: TRBV6-2/TRBV6-3
len: 17

CDR3aa: CSVLRGLGGNTDTQYF
v_gene: TRBV29-1
len: 16

CDR3aa: CASSSRQGAFRNTEAFF
v_gene: TRBV6-5
len: 17

CDR3aa: CASSARDGRSSYEQYF
v_gene: TRBV27
len: 16

CDR3aa: CASSNRVGTEAFF
v_gene: TRBV5-4
len: 13

CDR3aa: CATSSREYNEQFF
v_gene: TRBV15
len: 13

CDR3aa: CASRGLAQETQYF
v_gene: TRBV2
len: 13

CDR3aa: CASSGRGGASDTQYF
v_gene: TRBV7-9
len: 15

CDR3aa: CASSFNRAGIQYF
v_gene: TRBV6-2/TRBV6-3
len: 13

CDR3aa: CASSWSEGHDNEQFF
v_gene: TRBV12-3/TRBV12-4
len: 15

CDR3aa: CASSPQTGLAGAYEQYF
v_gene: TRBV4-1
len: 17

CDR3aa: CASSYAGLGGSNQPQHF
v_gene: TRBV6-2/TRBV6-3
len: 17

CDR3aa: CSARVGTGQYTEAFF
v_gene: TRBV20-1
len: 15

CDR3aa: CASSSLREQFF
v_gene: TRBV7-2
len: 11

CDR3aa: CATSDTRTSGVKTQYF
v_gene: TRBV24-1
len: 16

CDR3aa: CASSLSPSTEAFF
v_gene: TRBV6-6
len: 13

CDR3aa: CASSLVQGDGYTF
v_gene: TRBV5-8
len: 13

CDR3aa: CSAKGSPNTEAFF
v_gene: TRBV29-1
len: 13

CDR3aa: CSAPLGGGLENEQFF
v_gene: TRBV20-1
len: 15

CDR3aa: CASSYLGIRASNYGYTF
v_gene: TRBV6-5
len: 17

CDR3aa: CASSLPGTNEKLFF
v_gene: TRBV28
len: 14

CDR3aa: CASSLYGTFGSYKQYF
v_gene: TRBV5-5
len: 16

CDR3aa: CAISGQTNTGELFF
v_gene: TRBV10-3
len: 14

CDR3aa: CASSHGDKAYEQYF
v_gene: TRBV4-2
len: 14

CDR3aa: CASSPTIKNTEAFF
v_gene: TRBV5-6
len: 14

CDR3aa: CASSYSQDTGELFF
v_gene: TRBV6-2/TRBV6-3
len: 14

CDR3aa: CSASLAGGIGNNEQFF
v_gene: TRBV20-1
len: 16

CDR3aa: CASSNKLSGGTGDNSPLHF
v_gene: TRBV21-1
len: 19

CDR3aa: CASSTTGINTEAFF
v_gene: TRBV10-1
len: 14

CDR3aa: CASSYTGQGRDTEAFF
v_gene: TRBV28
len: 16

CDR3aa: CASSGSRIQPQHF
v_gene: TRBV19
len: 13

CDR3aa: CASSFTSGGVNTEAFF
v_gene: TRBV7-8
len: 16

CDR3aa: CASTQGLANQETQYF
v_gene: TRBV3-1
len: 15